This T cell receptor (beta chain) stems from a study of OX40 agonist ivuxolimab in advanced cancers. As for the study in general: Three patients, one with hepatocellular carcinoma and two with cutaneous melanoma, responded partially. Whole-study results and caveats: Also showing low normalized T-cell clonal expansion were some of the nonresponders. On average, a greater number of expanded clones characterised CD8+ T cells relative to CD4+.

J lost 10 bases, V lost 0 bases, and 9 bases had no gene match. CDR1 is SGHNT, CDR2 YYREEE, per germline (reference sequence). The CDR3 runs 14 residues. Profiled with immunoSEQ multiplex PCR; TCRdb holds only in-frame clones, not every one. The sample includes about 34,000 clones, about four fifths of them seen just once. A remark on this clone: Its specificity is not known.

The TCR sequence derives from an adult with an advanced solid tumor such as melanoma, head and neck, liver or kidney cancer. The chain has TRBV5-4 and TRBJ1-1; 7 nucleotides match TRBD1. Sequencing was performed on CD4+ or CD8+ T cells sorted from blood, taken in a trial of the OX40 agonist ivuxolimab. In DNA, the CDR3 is TGTGCCAGCAGCTTGGAAGGGGGCGCCCGGGGAGCTTTCTTT. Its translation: CASSLEGGARGAFF.